This TCR beta chain was recorded in a study of T-cell memory formation after mild COVID-19. Study outcomes and limitations: A second wave of clones peaked on day 37, and their SARS-CoV-2 specificity went unconfirmed. Clones contracting day 15 to 85 were balanced CD4/CD8; later expanders leaned CD4+.

Comments on this clonotype: Antigen unknown.

TCRdb re-called the 5' RACE reads through MiXCR, storing one row per CDR3 protein. The sample consists of about 350,000 distinct CDR3 sequences, roughly 13% of them appearing once. This CDR3 contains 14 residues. Trimming left V 2 bases short and J 7 bases short, with 14 bases between. Germline V lookup: CDR1 KGHSH, CDR2 LQKENI. Sequencing was performed on PBMCs or a T cell subset sorted from them (not recorded which). The rearrangement links TRBV18 to TRBJ2-5; D is possibly TRBD1 (6 bases). This TCR came from a man between 18 and 29 years old who had mild COVID-19 (a few samples of this study predate the infection). Cell type and time point are not known. CDR3 sequence reads: CASSPVGQPATQYF. The CDR3 bases are TGTGCCAGCTCACCAGTCGGACAGCCAGCGACCCAGTACTTC.